The rows below give T cell receptor beta chains drawn from one sample of a study of shared clonotypes between healthy human individuals. TCRdb's table, derived via immunoSEQ multiplex PCR, lists solely in-frame clones and lacks some. The table has under 850,000 clones, around 77% seen once. Source material: memory CD4+ T cells sorted from blood. The receptors originated from a woman in her 30s in good health. The CDR3 runs from the conserved cysteine through the conserved F or W. The D gene is left open where the match is weak. Size is omitted from some rows. Given values are once, few, many or a class for expanded clones.

v_gene: TRBV5-6
abundance: .
j_gene: TRBJ1-2
d_gene: .
CDR3nt: TGTGCCAGCAGCCCTGGGGGCCGGGGTGAGGTCTATGGCTACACCTTC
CDR3aa: CASSPGGRGEVYGYTF

v_gene: TRBV6-1
abundance: .
j_gene: TRBJ2-7
d_gene: .
CDR3nt: TGTGCCAGCAGTGAATGGCCAAGCGGCGATTACGAGCAGTACTTC
CDR3aa: CASSEWPSGDYEQYF

v_gene: TRBV27
abundance: few
j_gene: TRBJ1-2
d_gene: .
CDR3nt: TGTGCCAGCAGCTCGAGTCTAGGGGGATATGGCTACACCTTC
CDR3aa: CASSSSLGGYGYTF

v_gene: TRBV5-1
abundance: once
j_gene: TRBJ2-5
d_gene: .
CDR3nt: TGCGCCAGCAGCTTAGGACAGAATCAAGAGACCCAGTACTTC
CDR3aa: CASSLGQNQETQYF

v_gene: TRBV2
abundance: .
j_gene: TRBJ2-7
d_gene: .
CDR3nt: TGTGCCAGCAGTGAGAGACAGACCCTAGTTGAGCAGTACTTC
CDR3aa: CASSERQTLVEQYF

v_gene: TRBV5-1
abundance: .
j_gene: TRBJ2-5
d_gene: .
CDR3nt: TGCGCCAGCAGCTTGTTCCCTATAGCGACAGGCTATCTACCGTCGTACCAAGAGACCCAGTACTTC
CDR3aa: CASSLFPIATGYLPSYQETQYF

v_gene: TRBV5-1
abundance: .
j_gene: TRBJ2-3
d_gene: TRBD2
CDR3nt: TGCGCCAGCAGCTTGGGGGGACTAGCGGGCGGCACAGATACGCAGTATTTT
CDR3aa: CASSLGGLAGGTDTQYF

v_gene: TRBV7-9
abundance: many
j_gene: TRBJ1-4
d_gene: TRBD1
CDR3nt: TGTGCCAGCAGCGGGATGACAGGGGGGGAAAAACTGTTTTTT
CDR3aa: CASSGMTGGEKLFF

v_gene: TRBV5-1
abundance: .
j_gene: TRBJ2-7
d_gene: TRBD2
CDR3nt: TGCGCCAGCAGCTTGGAGCGGGGAAACTACGAGCAGTACTTC
CDR3aa: CASSLERGNYEQYF

v_gene: TRBV11-2
abundance: .
j_gene: TRBJ1-2
d_gene: .
CDR3nt: TGTGCCAGCAGCCCCGTGACCCTGGCGGGTGGCTACACCTTC
CDR3aa: CASSPVTLAGGYTF

v_gene: TRBV29-1
abundance: .
j_gene: TRBJ2-5
d_gene: .
CDR3nt: TGCAGCGTTGAGGTCCACCGGGGGGAGGGGGAGCAGTACTTC
CDR3aa: CSVEVHRGEGEQYF

v_gene: TRBV28
abundance: .
j_gene: TRBJ2-3
d_gene: .
CDR3nt: TGTGCCAGCAGGGACTCATCTAGCACAGATACGCAGTATTTT
CDR3aa: CASRDSSSTDTQYF

v_gene: TRBV28
abundance: .
j_gene: TRBJ2-7
d_gene: .
CDR3nt: TGTGCCAGCAGTTCCTTCTACGAGCAGTACTTC
CDR3aa: CASSSFYEQYF

v_gene: TRBV7-7
abundance: .
j_gene: TRBJ2-5
d_gene: TRBD2
CDR3nt: TGTGCCAGCAGCCCTAGCGGGAGGGGAGAGACCCAGTACTTC
CDR3aa: CASSPSGRGETQYF

v_gene: TRBV5-8
abundance: .
j_gene: TRBJ2-2
d_gene: TRBD2
CDR3nt: TGTGCCAGCAGCCCCGCCGGGACTAGCGGGAGTTCCACCGGGGAGCTGTTTTTT
CDR3aa: CASSPAGTSGSSTGELFF

v_gene: TRBV2
abundance: few
j_gene: TRBJ2-7
d_gene: TRBD2
CDR3nt: TGTGCCACAACTACTCCTAGCGGGGGAAAATACGAGCAGTACTTC
CDR3aa: CATTTPSGGKYEQYF

v_gene: TRBV6-1
abundance: few
j_gene: TRBJ2-2
d_gene: .
CDR3nt: TGTGCCAGCAGGGTTCAGGGGCGAGGGGAGCTGTTTTTT
CDR3aa: CASRVQGRGELFF

v_gene: TRBV5-6
abundance: .
j_gene: TRBJ1-1
d_gene: .
CDR3nt: TGTGCCAGCAGCTTCTCGGGGAACACTGAAGCTTTCTTT
CDR3aa: CASSFSGNTEAFF

v_gene: TRBV6-1
abundance: .
j_gene: TRBJ1-4
d_gene: .
CDR3nt: TGTGCCAGCATCAAGGGGTCAGCAGGTGAAAAACTGTTTTTT
CDR3aa: CASIKGSAGEKLFF

v_gene: TRBV2
abundance: .
j_gene: TRBJ1-5
d_gene: .
CDR3nt: TGTGCCAGCAGTAAACAGAGTTATAGCAATCAGCCCCAGCATTTT
CDR3aa: CASSKQSYSNQPQHF

v_gene: TRBV25-1
abundance: .
j_gene: TRBJ2-7
d_gene: .
CDR3nt: TGTGCCAGCAGTGAAGGGGGGTCCTCTTACGAGCAGTACTTC
CDR3aa: CASSEGGSSYEQYF

v_gene: TRBV6-1
abundance: .
j_gene: TRBJ2-7
d_gene: TRBD2
CDR3nt: TGTGCCATTCGGGGTGCTAGCGGGGGAAGGGAGCAGTACTTC
CDR3aa: CAIRGASGGREQYF

v_gene: TRBV6-6
abundance: .
j_gene: TRBJ2-1
d_gene: TRBD2
CDR3nt: TGTGCCAGCAGCGGACTAGCGGGAGGGTCGGGTGAGCAGTTCTTC
CDR3aa: CASSGLAGGSGEQFF

v_gene: TRBV5-1
abundance: .
j_gene: TRBJ2-1
d_gene: TRBD2
CDR3nt: TGCGCCAGCAGCTTGGTAGCGTCTAGCGGGTCCCACAATGAGCAGTTCTTC
CDR3aa: CASSLVASSGSHNEQFF

v_gene: TRBV28
abundance: .
j_gene: TRBJ2-7
d_gene: .
CDR3nt: TGTGCCAGCAGGTCGGCTCGCACCACCTACGAGCAGTACTTC
CDR3aa: CASRSARTTYEQYF

v_gene: TRBV5-6
abundance: .
j_gene: TRBJ2-7
d_gene: .
CDR3nt: TGTGCCAGCAGCTTGGCCGGGACCTTGATATACGAGCAGTACTTC
CDR3aa: CASSLAGTLIYEQYF

v_gene: TRBV27
abundance: .
j_gene: TRBJ2-1
d_gene: TRBD2
CDR3nt: TGTGCCAGCAGTTTATCAGTAGCGGGAGGTTACAATGAGCAGTTCTTC
CDR3aa: CASSLSVAGGYNEQFF

v_gene: TRBV11-2
abundance: .
j_gene: TRBJ2-5
d_gene: .
CDR3nt: TGTGCCAGCAGCTTAGGGGAGTTCGAGACCCAGTACTTC
CDR3aa: CASSLGEFETQYF

v_gene: TRBV21-1
abundance: .
j_gene: TRBJ2-6
d_gene: .
CDR3nt: TGTGCCAGCAGCAAAAGACGAACCGCCTCTGGGGCCAACGTCCTGACTTTC
CDR3aa: CASSKRRTASGANVLTF

v_gene: TRBV28
abundance: .
j_gene: TRBJ2-7
d_gene: .
CDR3nt: TGTGCCAGCATGGGACGGCACTACGAGCAGTACTTC
CDR3aa: CASMGRHYEQYF

v_gene: TRBV19
abundance: .
j_gene: TRBJ1-5
d_gene: .
CDR3nt: TGTGCCACCGCGCTGGGGCCCCACAATCAGCCCCAGCATTTT
CDR3aa: CATALGPHNQPQHF

v_gene: TRBV5-4
abundance: .
j_gene: TRBJ2-5
d_gene: .
CDR3nt: TGTGCCAGCAGCAAAGAGGGAGGCGGCGAAGAGACCCAGTACTTC
CDR3aa: CASSKEGGGEETQYF